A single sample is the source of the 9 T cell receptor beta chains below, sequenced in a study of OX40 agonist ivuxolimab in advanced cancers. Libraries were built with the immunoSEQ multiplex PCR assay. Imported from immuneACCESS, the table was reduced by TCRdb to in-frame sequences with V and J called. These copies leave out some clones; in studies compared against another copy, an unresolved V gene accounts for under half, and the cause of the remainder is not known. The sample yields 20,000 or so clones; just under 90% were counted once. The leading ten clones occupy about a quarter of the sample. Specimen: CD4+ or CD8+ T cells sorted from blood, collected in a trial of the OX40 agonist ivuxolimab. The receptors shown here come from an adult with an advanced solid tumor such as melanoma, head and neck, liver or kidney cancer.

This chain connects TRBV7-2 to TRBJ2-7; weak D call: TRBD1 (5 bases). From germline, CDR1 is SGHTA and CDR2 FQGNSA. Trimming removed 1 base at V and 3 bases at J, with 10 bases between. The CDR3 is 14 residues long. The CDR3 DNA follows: TGTGCCAGCAGCTTAGGGACACTGTACTACGAGCAGTACTTC. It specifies CASSLGTLYYEQYF.

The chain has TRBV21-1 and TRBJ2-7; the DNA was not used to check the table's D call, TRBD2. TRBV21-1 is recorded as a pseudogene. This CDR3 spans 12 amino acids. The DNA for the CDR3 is TGTGCCAGCAGCAGACTAGACTACGAGCAGTACTTC. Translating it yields CASSRLDYEQYF.

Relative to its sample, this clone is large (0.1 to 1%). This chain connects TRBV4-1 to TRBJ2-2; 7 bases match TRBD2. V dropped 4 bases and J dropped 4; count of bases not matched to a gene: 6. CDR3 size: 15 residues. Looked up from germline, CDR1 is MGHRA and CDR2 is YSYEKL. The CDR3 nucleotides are TGCGCCAGCAGCCCCTTGGGGGGGGGCACCGGGGAGCTGTTTTTT. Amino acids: CASSPLGGGTGELFF.

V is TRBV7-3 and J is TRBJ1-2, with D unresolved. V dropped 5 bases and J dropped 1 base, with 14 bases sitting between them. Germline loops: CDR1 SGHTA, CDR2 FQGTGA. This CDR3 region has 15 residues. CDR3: CASSPASQDNYGYTF. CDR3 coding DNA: TGTGCCAGCAGCCCAGCTAGCCAAGATAACTATGGCTACACCTTC.

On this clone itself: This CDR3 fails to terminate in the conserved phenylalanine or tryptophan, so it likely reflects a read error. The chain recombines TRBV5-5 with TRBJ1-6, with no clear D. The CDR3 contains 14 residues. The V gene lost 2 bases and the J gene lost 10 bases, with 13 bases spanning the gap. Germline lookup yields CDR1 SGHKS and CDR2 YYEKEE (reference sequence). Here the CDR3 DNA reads TGTGCCAGCAGCTTTAGGGTTTCAAACTCACCCCTCCACCTT. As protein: CASSFRVSNSPLHL.

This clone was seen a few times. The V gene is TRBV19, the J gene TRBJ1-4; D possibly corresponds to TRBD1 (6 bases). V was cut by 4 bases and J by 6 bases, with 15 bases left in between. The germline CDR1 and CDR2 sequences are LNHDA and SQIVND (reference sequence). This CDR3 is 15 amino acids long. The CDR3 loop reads CASSKQGGGHEKLFF. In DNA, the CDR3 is TGTGCCAGTAGTAAACAGGGAGGGGGGCATGAAAAACTGTTTTTT.

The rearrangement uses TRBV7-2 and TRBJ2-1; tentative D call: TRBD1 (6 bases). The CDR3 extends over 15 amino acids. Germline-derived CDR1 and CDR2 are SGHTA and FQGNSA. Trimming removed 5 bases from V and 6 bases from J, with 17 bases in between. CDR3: CASSLHVQGFNEQFF. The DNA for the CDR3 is TGTGCCAGCAGCCTCCACGTACAGGGATTCAATGAGCAGTTCTTC.

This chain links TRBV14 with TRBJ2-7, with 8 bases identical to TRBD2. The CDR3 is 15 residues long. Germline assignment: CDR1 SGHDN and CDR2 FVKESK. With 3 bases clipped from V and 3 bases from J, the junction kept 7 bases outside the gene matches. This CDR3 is CASSQSHGTSYEQYF. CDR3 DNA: TGTGCCAGCAGCCAGTCCCATGGGACTAGCTACGAGCAGTACTTC.

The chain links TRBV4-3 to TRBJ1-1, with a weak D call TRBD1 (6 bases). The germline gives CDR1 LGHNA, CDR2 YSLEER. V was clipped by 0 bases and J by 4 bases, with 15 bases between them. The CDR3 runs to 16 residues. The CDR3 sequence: CASSQDQGWSSTEAFF. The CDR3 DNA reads TGCGCCAGCAGCCAAGATCAGGGGTGGAGCAGCACTGAAGCTTTCTTT.